The following is a TCR beta chain sequence with its context. Its specific antigen is unknown. No quality values exist for individual bases; no much larger clone is one base distant. This entry is derived from a study of T cells after yellow fever vaccination (dated by TCRdb to between 2019 and 2020). Regarding the research as a whole: The SMART-Seq v4 Ultra Low Input RNA kit was used to prepare libraries from fractions with low cell numbers. To follow T-cell clones before and after both primary and booster YFV17D yellow fever vaccination, bulk TCR alpha and beta repertoires underwent longitudinal sequencing. Two healthy male donors made up the cohort, one aged 18 to 29 years and the other aged 30 to 40 years. Blood was drawn at multiple timepoints before and after primary and secondary immunization, with bulk PBMC replicates and cell subsets isolated.

The sequencing machine was an Illumina NovaSeq 6000. TCR cDNA was synthesized by 5'RACE template switching, through which a universal primer site and unique molecular identifiers were introduced. Priming for cDNA synthesis came from both the TCR alpha and TCR beta constant segments. Two PCR steps were used to amplify libraries, with sample barcodes and sequencing adapters being added in the second step. Sequencing of the libraries was done on either Illumina HiSeq 2500 (2x100 bp) or NovaSeq (2x150 bp). In the paper's pipeline: Demultiplexing of reads and collapsing into UMI consensus sequences were performed with MIGEC, and V(D)J alignment was carried out with MiXCR. Using edgeR on replicate PBMC samples, clonotypes were called vaccine-responding if FDR was below 0.01 and the log2 fold change was above 5 up to day 15. Each bulk clonotype received a CD4 or CD8 identity based on whether the sequenced CD4 or CD8 repertoire contained that clonotype at higher abundance. TCRdb reran the public reads through fastp at Q25 and MiXCR, keeping productive beta chains. Entries that share a CDR3 protein sequence are merged under the most common genes and DNA. The V and J calls here are based on TCRdb, not the publication. This sample comprises some 120,000 distinct CDR3 sequences, about 16% of them detected only once. 40% to 45% of the sample lies in the top ten.

The full study reports these points: FACS-sorted repertoires could contain abundant contaminating clonotypes from the bulk population, so computational filtering was required. After the booster, most clones that had expanded after primary vaccination were detected again (around 96% of CD4 and roughly 86% of CD8), suggesting broad maintenance of memory. Because the study included only a couple of donors, the extent to which the findings can be generalized is limited. Compared with the primary T-cell response, the secondary T-cell response was weaker but faster, peaking on day 5 rather than day 15. A small share of clonotypes was detected in both CD4 and CD8 compartments, with the overlap likely arising from convergent recombination.

The treatment or condition label corresponds to: live attenuated yellow fever vaccine strain. PBMCs were isolated from peripheral blood using a standard Ficoll-Paque protocol. Dynabeads CD4 and CD8 positive selection kits were used to isolate CD4 and CD8 T-cell fractions. RNA was extracted with TriZol from bulk PBMCs, CD4 and CD8 fractions, and dextramer-positive and dextramer-negative fractions. From the cysteine up to the phenylalanine, the CDR3 has a length of 14 residues. Just CDR3 DNA is preserved here, 42 bases in frame from base 1. From a lookup of the germline V gene (reference sequence), CDR1 and CDR2 are DFQATT and SNEGSKA. V loses 2 bases of germline sequence and J loses 2 bases, and the interval between the two ends is 10 bases.

The sequence joins TRBV20-1 to TRBJ2-1; a weak D assignment points to TRBD1 (5 bases agree). The material sequenced was CD8+ T cells sorted from PBMCs, taken 5 days after the yellow fever booster vaccination. The sequence derives from a man younger than 30 who received the YFV17D yellow fever vaccine. The sequenced DNA: TGCAGTGCTAGATCAGGGCTCGCCTACAATGAGCAGTTCTTC. Translated, it gives CSARSGLAYNEQFF.